The sequence of this TCR beta chain was determined in a study of cytotoxic CD8 clonotypes in ibrutinib-treated CLL. Study in general: Patients attained 24 partial and 2 complete responses; at median approximately 68 months, approximately 15 remained remitted while some 12 progressed.

This CDR3 region has 14 residues. V lost 3 bases, J lost 1 base, and 1 base stayed unmatched. Germline V lookup: CDR1 SGHRS, CDR2 YFSETQ. Produced via immunoSEQ multiplex PCR; TCRdb's table is partial and in-frame only. The data contain around 33,000 clones, roughly 50% of them singletons. The sample holds a few counts of this clone. Its antigen is as yet unknown. Findings of the study overall: Private clonotypes, not public ones, expanded at ibrutinib response.

The rearrangement joins TRBV5-1 to TRBJ2-5, with TRBD1 matching 9 bases. The receptor was isolated from a human donor with chronic lymphocytic leukemia. This material consisted of PBMCs, taken before ibrutinib treatment. CDR3 in DNA: TGCGCCAGCAGCTCGGGACAGGGCCAAGAGACCCAGTACTTC. Translating gives CASSSGQGQETQYF.